The 16 T cell receptor beta chains given below trace back to one sample, sequenced in a study of T-cell memory formation after mild COVID-19. One entry per CDR3 protein, called by TCRdb with MiXCR from the 5' RACE reads. The data contain about 290,000 distinct CDR3 sequences, roughly 18% of them singletons. The sequencing input was PBMCs or a T cell subset sorted from them (not recorded which). These receptors all stem from a man younger than 35 who had mild COVID-19 (a few samples of this study predate the infection). Cell type and time point are not known.

This chain connects TRBV5-1 to TRBJ1-3; D is undetermined. Germline lookup yields CDR1 SGHRS and CDR2 YFSETQ. Trimming pared 0 bases from V and 0 bases from J, leaving 10 bases between. CDR3 length: 16 residues. DNA for the CDR3: TGCGCCAGCAGCTTGGCCACGGACCCCTCTGGAAACACCATATATTTT. Translated: CASSLATDPSGNTIYF.

This clonotype appeared a few times. The gene calls are TRBV5-1 and TRBJ2-1, with D perhaps matching TRBD1 or TRBD2 (5 bases each). V lost 4 bases to trimming and J lost 10 bases, with 21 bases between them. This CDR3 has 15 amino acids. The germline V gene encodes CDR1 SGHRS and CDR2 YFSETQ. The CDR3 loop is CASSTTGTPVEEQFF. CDR3 bases: TGCGCCAGCAGCACGACCGGGACCCCGGTAGAGGAGCAGTTCTTC.

In this sample, this clonotype turned up a few times. V is TRBV4-1 and J is TRBJ1-4; D is undetermined. The CDR3 runs to 15 residues. With 1 base removed from V and 0 bases from J, the gap between germline ends came to 6 bases. Germline V gene data show CDR1 as MGHRA and CDR2 as YSYEKL. In DNA form, the CDR3 reads TGCGCCAGCAGCCAAGTGGCAGCAACTAATGAAAAACTGTTTTTT. Translating gives CASSQVAATNEKLFF.

The chain couples TRBV29-1 to TRBJ2-7; 8 bases agree with TRBD1. The CDR3 sequence is 17 residues long. In germline, CDR1 is SQVTM, CDR2 ANQGSEA. J gave up 2 bases and V 0 bases, and 12 bases lay outside the gene matches. DNA for the CDR3: TGCAGCGTTGAAGATCTTGACAGGACAGGGTCTGCCTACGAGCAGTACTTC. As protein: CSVEDLDRTGSAYEQYF.

The genes are TRBV6-1 and TRBJ1-4; TRBD1 matches 10 bases. This CDR3 has 17 residues. J lost 6 bases, V lost 7 bases, and 14 bases had no gene match. The germline CDR1 and CDR2 sequences are MNHNS and SASEGT. The CDR3 region is CASNQIYGQGVDEKLFF. CDR3 DNA: TGTGCCAGCAACCAGATTTATGGACAGGGGGTCGATGAAAAACTGTTTTTT.

This clonotype has a handful of counts. The rearrangement uses TRBV12-3 or TRBV12-4 and TRBJ2-6, with D unclear. This CDR3 comprises 15 residues. The ends were cut back, 3 bases at V and 2 bases at J, with 8 bases in the middle. In DNA form, the CDR3 reads TGTGCCAGCAGTTTGGAGCTCGCTGGGGCCAACGTCCTGACTTTC. This gives the protein CASSLELAGANVLTF.

This rearrangement joins TRBV13 to TRBJ2-5; the D gene could be TRBD1 or TRBD2 (5 bases each). Trimming took off 5 bases at V and 5 bases at J, with 12 bases between the two ends. The CDR3 runs 13 residues. Per the germline V gene, CDR1 is PRHDT and CDR2 is FYEKMQ (reference sequence). CDR3 protein: CASSRWGTETQYF. DNA for the CDR3: TGTGCCAGCAGCCGCTGGGGGACGGAGACCCAGTACTTC.

The rearrangement uses TRBV24-1 and TRBJ2-3; 7 bases agree with TRBD1. The CDR3 contains 14 residues. In germline, CDR1 is KGHDR, CDR2 SFDVKD. Unmatched junction bases numbered 4, after V lost 8 bases and J lost 0 bases. The CDR3 DNA is TGTGCCACCAAGGGACAGCTAAGCACAGATACGCAGTATTTT. This codes for CATKGQLSTDTQYF.

This chain joins TRBV3-1 and TRBJ2-1; 12 bases map to TRBD2. This CDR3 comprises 16 residues. The germline CDR1 and CDR2 sequences are LGHDT and YNNKEL (reference sequence). The ends lost 3 bases at V and 5 bases at J; junction bases unmatched: 5. This CDR3 reads CASSHQLAGGDNEQFF. The CDR3 region has the DNA TGTGCCAGCAGCCATCAACTAGCGGGGGGCGACAATGAGCAGTTCTTC.

This clonotype has a count of ten or more. The chain joins TRBV6-6 to TRBJ2-1; D call uncertain. CDR3 length equals 15 residues. From germline, CDR1 is MNHNY and CDR2 SVGAGI (reference sequence). Trimming stripped 4 bases from V and 2 bases from J, with 12 bases between. This CDR3 is CASSSGWVAYNEQFF. CDR3 coding DNA: TGTGCCAGCAGTTCGGGCTGGGTCGCCTACAATGAGCAGTTCTTC.

This rearrangement joins TRBV4-3 to TRBJ1-1; tentative D call: TRBD1 (6 bases). V was cut by 3 bases and J by 0 bases, with 17 bases left in between. The CDR3 totals 17 residues. CDR1 and CDR2 from the germline V gene are LGHNA and YSLEER. The CDR3 DNA is TGCGCCAGCAGCCAGGCCACAGGGCCCTTGGTGAACACTGAAGCTTTCTTT. Protein: CASSQATGPLVNTEAFF.

The chain joins TRBV4-3 to TRBJ1-6; D perhaps matches TRBD1 (5 bases). CDR1 LGHNA and CDR2 YSLEER come from the germline V gene. The CDR3 spans 16 residues. The V gene lost 0 bases and the J gene lost 10 bases, with 16 bases spanning the gap. This CDR3 reads CASSQDRPGNGSPLHF. Written as DNA, the CDR3 is TGCGCCAGCAGCCAAGACAGGCCAGGGAATGGCTCACCCCTCCACTTT.

CDR3 bases: TGCAGCGTTGAGCCGACAGGGCCCTCCTACAATGAGCAGTTCTTC. Translated: CSVEPTGPSYNEQFF. The genes are TRBV29-1 and TRBJ2-1, with TRBD1 matching over 7 bases. Germline assignment: CDR1 SQVTM and CDR2 ANQGSEA. Losses at the gene ends were 3 bases for V and 0 bases for J; bases not matched to a gene: 5. The CDR3 covers 15 residues.

The J gene is TRBJ2-3, the V gene TRBV12-3 or TRBV12-4; 10 bases line up with TRBD2. J was trimmed by 2 bases and V by 7 bases; bases with no gene match: 15. CDR3 length equals 18 residues. CDR3 amino acids: CASTDYRIAGGPTDTQYF. DNA of the CDR3: TGTGCCAGCACCGACTACAGAATAGCGGGGGGCCCCACAGATACGCAGTATTTT.

This clonotype was found a few times. The chain links TRBV20-1 to TRBJ2-3; the D gene is possibly TRBD1 (5 bases). CDR3 length: 12 residues. From germline, CDR1 is DFQATT and CDR2 SNEGSKA (reference sequence). V lost 6 bases, J lost 5 bases, and 12 bases lay in between. CDR3 loop: CSAINQGDTQYF. As DNA, the CDR3 is TGCAGTGCGATAAATCAGGGAGATACGCAGTATTTT.

This clonotype was detected only a few times. V is TRBV20-1 and J is TRBJ2-2; D not certain. The CDR3 spans 13 residues. V was pared by 4 bases and J by 1 base, with 7 bases between. The germline gives CDR1 DFQATT, CDR2 SNEGSKA (reference sequence). For the CDR3, the DNA is TGCAGTGCTACCGACTTGAACACCGGGGAGCTGTTTTTT. Amino acids: CSATDLNTGELFF.